One and the same sample provided the 21 T cell receptor beta chains below, sequenced in a study of T cell clonality in common variable immunodeficiency. Method: immunoSEQ multiplex PCR; TCRdb's copy keeps in-frame clones and lacks some. Singletons are absent from the sample, which has tens of thousands of clones. Sequencing was performed on peripheral blood mononuclear cells. These receptors all stem from a person between 18 and 75 years old in good health.

This clone was observed at least ten times. The read halts 3 residues ahead of the CDR3 end, with the missing end drawn from the germline J gene. The V and J genes are TRBV28 and TRBJ2-7; 10 positions match TRBD1. The V gene end was trimmed by 1 base and the J gene end by 3 bases; junction bases not matched to a gene: 6. This CDR3 spans 16 amino acids. Per the germline V gene, CDR1 is MDHEN and CDR2 is SYDVKM. CDR3: CASSLYQWTGGYEQYF. The sequenced CDR3 bases are TGTGCCAGCAGTTTATATCAGTGGACAGGGGGCTACGAG. The whole variable domain, filled in from reference TRBV28 and TRBJ2-7, reads DVKVTQSSRYLVKRTGEKVFLECVQDMDHENMFWYRQDPGLGLRLIYFSYDVKMKEKGDIPEGYSVSREKKERFSLILESASTNQTSMYLCASSLYQWTGGYEQYFGPGTRLTVT.

With regard to this clone: The read ends 3 residues before the CDR3 terminus; that terminus is restored from the germline J gene. The chain couples TRBV30 to TRBJ1-2; perhaps TRBD1 as D (6 bases). CDR1 and CDR2 (germline): GTSNPN, SVGIG (reference sequence). The CDR3 runs to 17 residues. The CDR3 region is CAWTTPPPTGTKNIYTF. The CDR3 bases that were read are TGTGCCTGGACCACTCCCCCACCAACGGGGACAAAAAACATC.

This clone was counted ten times or more. The CDR3 loop is CASSRAGLWVRTEAFF. CDR3 bases read: TGTGCCAGTAGTAGGGCGGGACTTTGGGTACGGACTGAA. V gene TRBV19 combines with J gene TRBJ1-1; D possibly corresponds to TRBD1 (5 bases). The read ends 3 residues early relative to the CDR3; the germline J gene fills the gap. The CDR3 sequence is 16 residues long. CDR1 is LNHDA, CDR2 SQIVND, per germline (reference sequence). The V gene lost 4 bases and the J gene lost 5 bases, with 20 bases spanning the gap.

This clone was seen many times. The sequence runs out 3 residues before the end of the CDR3; the remainder is reconstructed from the germline J gene. This sequence joins TRBV5-8 and TRBJ2-3; possibly TRBD1 for D (6 bases). Trimming left V 4 bases short and J 4 bases short, with 16 bases between. The CDR3 has 15 residues. In germline, CDR1 is SGHTS, CDR2 YDEGEE. The CDR3 loop reads CASSTTGRSADTQYF. The DNA read from the CDR3 is TGTGCCAGCAGCACAACAGGGCGCAGCGCAGATACG.

On this clone itself: Sequencing ends 3 residues short of the CDR3 end; the germline J gene provides the rest. This chain uses TRBV19 with TRBJ1-3, with 7 bases lining up with TRBD1. J gave up 4 bases and V 9 bases, and 15 bases lay outside the gene matches. The CDR3 sequence is 16 residues long. Germline values: CDR1 LNHDA, CDR2 SQIVND (reference sequence). CDR3 protein: CARNGTARQSGNTIYF. The covered CDR3 bases are TGTGCCAGGAACGGGACAGCGAGACAAAGCGGAAACACC.

This clone has just a few counts. A clone one base away is much larger, so this may be a read error. Coverage ceases 3 residues before the CDR3 finishes, and the germline J gene fills in the end. This rearrangement joins TRBV6-2 or TRBV6-3 to TRBJ2-2; D is possibly TRBD1 (5 bases). The CDR3 is 16 amino acids. Germline CDR1 reads MNHEY; CDR2 reads SVGEGT. The CDR3 region is CASSYLAISGANVLFF. The sequenced part of the CDR3 DNA is TGTGCCAGCAGTTATTTAGCTATTTCTGGGGCCAACGTG.

This clone was counted many times. The read comes to an end 3 residues before the CDR3 does, leaving the germline J gene to fill in the end. J is TRBJ2-1 and V is TRBV5-4, with D possibly matching TRBD1 (5 bases). Germline CDR1 is SGHNT and CDR2 is YYREEE (reference sequence). This CDR3 spans 12 amino acids. V lost 4 bases, J lost 7 bases, and 9 bases lay in between. CDR3 bases read: TGTGCCAGCAGCATCGACAGTAATGAG. Translation: CASSIDSNE. The whole CDR3 region reads CASSIDSNEQFF.

This clone has only a few counts. The sequence runs out 3 residues before the end of the CDR3; the remainder is reconstructed from the germline J gene. The chain links TRBV2 to TRBJ2-1; 11 bases match TRBD2. In germline, CDR1 is SNHLY, CDR2 FYNNEI. This CDR3 comprises 15 residues. Germline trimming cut 7 bases from V and 8 bases from J; bases unmatched to any gene: 10. The part of the CDR3 DNA that was read is TGTGCCAGCACCCGGACTAGCGGGCTCCTCTATGAG. The encoded protein is CASTRTSGLLYE. The full CDR3 protein is CASTRTSGLLYEQFF.

Regarding this clone: Read sequence stops 3 residues before the CDR3 end, and the germline J gene provides the missing end. The rearrangement links TRBV7-2 to TRBJ1-2, with 11 bases aligning to TRBD1. The V gene's germline CDR1 is SGHTA and CDR2 FQGNSA. Losses at the gene ends were 4 bases for V and 7 bases for J; bases not matched to a gene: 5. The CDR3 runs to 14 residues. CDR3 amino acids: CASSWTGGGGGYTF. Partial CDR3 DNA: TGTGCCAGCAGCTGGACAGGGGGCGGAGGTGGC.

This clone came up many times. The observed sequence ends 3 residues before the CDR3 terminus, with the missing tail filled in from the germline J gene. This chain uses TRBV2 with TRBJ1-1, with 8 bases aligning to TRBD1. V shed 6 bases and J 0 bases; nucleotides not matched to a gene: 3. The germline gives CDR1 SNHLY, CDR2 FYNNEI. The CDR3 contains 14 residues. This CDR3 is CASSRQGMNTEAFF. The covered CDR3 bases are TGTGCCAGCAGCCGACAGGGGATGAACACTGAA.

This clone came up a few times. The CDR3 end falls 3 residues outside the read, so it is completed with the germline J gene. This sequence joins TRBV19 and TRBJ1-4; D may be TRBD1 (5 bases). This CDR3 comprises 12 residues. Germline loops: CDR1 LNHDA, CDR2 SQIVND (reference sequence). The CDR3 here is CASSIPAGKLFF. The sequenced CDR3 bases are TGTGCCAGTAGTATACCGGCAGGGAAA.

This clone has just a few counts. The read terminates 3 residues before the CDR3 end, so the remaining end is supplied by the germline J gene. The rearrangement uses TRBV19 and TRBJ1-2, with 8 bases that match TRBD1. Germline CDR1 reads LNHDA; CDR2 reads SQIVND (reference sequence). This CDR3 contains 15 residues. The CDR3 sequence: CASTPPGQGPHDYTF. CDR3 DNA (partial): TGTGCCAGTACCCCTCCCGGACAGGGACCTCACGAC.

This clone was picked up many times. With the read ending 3 residues before the CDR3 end, the germline J gene is used to fill in that end. V gene TRBV2 combines with J gene TRBJ2-3; 10 bases are a match to TRBD2. V shed 5 bases and J 2 bases; nucleotides not matched to a gene: 4. The length of the CDR3 is 15 residues. Germline CDR1 is SNHLY and CDR2 is FYNNEI. The sequenced CDR3 bases are TGTGCCAGCAGTATACTAGCGGGGACCACAGATACG. Protein product: CASSILAGTTDT. The whole CDR3 sequence is CASSILAGTTDTQYF.

The sample holds many counts of this clone. The read finishes 3 residues shy of the CDR3 end, and the germline J gene is used to complete it. V gene TRBV7-8 combines with J gene TRBJ2-1, with 9 bases matching TRBD2. V lost 1 base, J lost 4 bases, and 8 bases stayed unmatched. The germline gives CDR1 SGHVS, CDR2 FQNEAQ. The CDR3 extends over 17 amino acids. CDR3 region: CASSLGLGLATYNEQFF. The part of the CDR3 DNA that was read is TGTGCCAGCAGCTTAGGATTGGGACTAGCAACTTACAATGAG.

This clone was detected ten times or more. The observed sequence ends 3 residues before the CDR3 terminus, with the missing tail filled in from the germline J gene. The chain links TRBV6-1 to TRBJ2-7; TRBD1 matches 9 bases. This CDR3 has 15 residues. Looked up from germline, CDR1 is MNHNS and CDR2 is SASEGT. V lost 4 bases, J lost 3 bases, and 7 bases stayed unmatched. The CDR3: CASSGLGTGNYEQYF. The covered CDR3 bases are TGTGCCAGCAGTGGGCTAGGGACAGGGAACTACGAG.

This clone was detected many times. The CDR3 goes on 3 residues after the read ends, and that part is filled in from the germline J gene. The gene calls are TRBV29-1 and TRBJ2-1; 10 bases line up with TRBD2. This CDR3 region has 15 residues. Germline V gene lookup returns CDR1 SQVTM and CDR2 ANQGSEA. V gave up 6 bases and J gave up 0 bases; unmatched junction bases: 5. Incomplete CDR3 DNA: TGCAGCGTGTCTAGCGGGGGAAACTCCTACAATGAG. Translation gives CSVSSGGNSYNE. The complete CDR3 reads CSVSSGGNSYNEQFF.

This clone was detected many times. The read ends 3 residues before the CDR3 terminus; that terminus is restored from the germline J gene. J is TRBJ2-2 and V is TRBV11-3, with a weak D call TRBD1 (5 bases). Between the trimmed V and J ends, which lost 3 bases and 6 bases, there was a span of 8 bases. This CDR3 has 13 residues. Germline V gives CDR1 SGHNT, CDR2 YENEEA. Here the CDR3 reads CASSFRDPGELFF. The part of the CDR3 DNA that was read is TGTGCCAGCAGCTTCAGGGATCCCGGGGAG.

This clone has a count of ten or more. The read ends 3 residues early relative to the CDR3; the germline J gene fills the gap. The V call is TRBV30, the J call TRBJ2-1, with D hard to call. There are 17 residues in the CDR3. V was trimmed by 3 bases and J by 0 bases, leaving 18 bases between them. CDR1 and CDR2 from the germline V gene are GTSNPN and SVGIG (reference sequence). The CDR3 is CAWRGAKWPGSYNEQFF. The covered CDR3 bases are TGTGCCTGGAGGGGCGCCAAGTGGCCCGGCTCCTACAATGAG.

This clone was found many times. The read stops 3 residues short of the end of the CDR3; the missing end is completed from the germline J gene. The genes are TRBV3-1 (or the pseudogene TRBV3-2) and TRBJ2-5, with no clear D. The CDR3 covers 13 residues. Germline V gives CDR1 LGHDT, CDR2 YNNKEL (reference sequence). Trimming removed 3 bases at V and 5 bases at J, with 10 bases between. The CDR3 loop is CASSHSFRETQYF. CDR3 DNA, as far as it was read: TGTGCCAGCAGCCATAGTTTTCGGGAGACC.

This clone appeared many times. The read gets to within 3 residues of the CDR3 end, and the germline J gene fills in the rest. V is TRBV30 and J is TRBJ2-3; D is unresolved. The germline gives CDR1 GTSNPN, CDR2 SVGIG (reference sequence). There are 15 residues in the CDR3. The V and J ends lost 0 bases and 2 bases respectively, with 12 bases between them. The sequenced part of the CDR3 DNA is TGTGCCTGGAGTGTATGGCTCCCCCCCACAGATACG. As protein: CAWSVWLPPTDT. The entire CDR3 protein is CAWSVWLPPTDTQYF.

In this sample, this clone turned up many times. The observed sequence ends 3 residues before the CDR3 terminus, with the missing tail filled in from the germline J gene. The V and J genes are TRBV7-2 and TRBJ2-1; TRBD2 matches 7 bases. The germline V gene encodes CDR1 SGHTA and CDR2 FQGNSA. The V and J ends lost 0 bases and 7 bases, in that order; junction bases with no gene match: 15. The CDR3 covers 18 residues. The CDR3 loop is CASSLAVWLAEPFNEQFF. The covered CDR3 bases are TGTGCCAGCAGCTTAGCGGTCTGGCTAGCGGAGCCTTTTAATGAG. Together with reference TRBV7-2 and TRBJ2-1, the CDR3 gives the full variable domain: GAGVSQSPSNKVTEKGKDVELRCDPISGHTALYWYRQSLGQGLEFLIYFQGNSAPDKSGLPSDRFSAERTGGSVSTLTIQRTQQEDSAVYLCASSLAVWLAEPFNEQFFGPGTRLTVL.